This T cell receptor (gamma chain) stems from a study of gamma delta lymphoproliferative disorders and STAT genes listed by TCRdb under 2018. In the study overall: Among the 9 sequenced Tgammadelta LGLL patients, 4 had symptomatic disease and 5 had an indolent course. The LymphoTrack Dx TCRG Assay was used to build gamma-chain libraries from a minimum of 50 ng of genomic DNA. Because no corresponding Invivoscribe delta assay was available, delta-chain libraries were prepared according to the EuroClonality-NGS working group standard operating procedure. Within a larger immunophenotypic and STAT-mutation study, TCR gamma and delta CDR3 repertoires were profiled by deep sequencing in Tgammadelta lymphoproliferative disease patients and healthy controls. The TCR-sequenced pilot group comprised several Tgammadelta large granular lymphocyte leukemia patients and a couple of hepatosplenic T-cell lymphoma patients. To confirm results, a couple of gamma-chain samples and every delta-chain sample were sequenced twice. What the study reported, not specific to this receptor: Almost every major gamma and delta clonotype in patients was public, meaning shared with at least one healthy donor, and only two gamma clonotypes were private to disease. Major clones in indolent patients were dominated by Vgamma9-JgammaP and Vdelta2-Ddelta3-Jdelta1 rearrangements, but these rearrangements were absent in symptomatic patients, who instead used less common gene combinations. The authors pointed out that NGS specificity may be lower at low frequencies, so whether leukemic clones are public or private needs to be confirmed. When whole repertoires were clustered, patient gamma repertoires were grouped separately from healthy controls, whereas no separation between groups was observed for delta repertoires. Control T cells likely spanned varied maturation stages, while leukemic cells were skewed toward terminal effectors, potentially limiting patient-control comparisons.

Genomic DNA from peripheral blood mononuclear cells isolated from patients and controls was used for TCR sequencing. The sequenced patients had a median age of around 60 years and comprised 5 males and six or seven females. Patients were recruited at a single hematology unit in Padova, Italy, and were reclassified according to 2017 WHO criteria for T-LGLL or HSTCL. All patient samples were collected while patients were off therapy or before therapy. In both library methods, multiplex PCR was carried out with primers targeting conserved V and J regions of the TCR genes. Amplicons were purified, pooled and sequenced on an Illumina MiSeq platform. Per the source publication's procedure: V(D)J alignment, clonotype assembly and translation were done with MiXCR, while functionality assessment and CDR3 repertoire analyses were done with VDJtools. CDR3 was defined according to IMGT, and analyses were limited to productive sequences using functional genes, with ORF genes and pseudogenes excluded. A custom Python script was used to search all patients and controls for identical amino acid CDR3s of major clonotypes (frequency >=5%). A one-sided non-parametric Wilcoxon test was used to compare clonotype frequencies between patients and controls. TCRdb called clones from the public reads with CATT, and repeated DNA sequences were later combined into one row. V and J calls and clone size were set by TCRdb, not the authors. Present in this sample are over a thousand gamma-chain clones, around 8% of which were seen just once. The leading ten clones occupy about 56% of the sample.

The germline V gene provides CDR1 EGSNGY and CDR2 YDSYNSKV. The CDR3 has 14 amino acids, counting the end cysteine and phenylalanine. Here the CDR3 DNA is all that survives: 42 bases in frame from base 1. Germline trimming amounts to 0 bases on V and 6 bases on J, with 8 as the count of junction bases outside the gene matches. At least ten counts were recorded for this clone. The specificity of this receptor is unknown. No base-level quality is on record; no much larger clone is a single base apart. Sample: blood. Recombination connected TRGV2 to TRGJ1 or TRGJ2. The J gene is not listed in TCRdb, so it was assigned here from a DNA match to germline. The TCR comes from a human donor with gamma-delta T-cell large granular lymphocyte leukemia. The CDR3 protein is CATWDGRVRYKKLF. At the DNA level, the sequence is TGTGCCACCTGGGACGGGCGGGTGCGTTATAAGAAACTCTTT.